The clone carrying this T cell receptor beta chain was detected a few times. Antigen: not known. These data belong to a study of long-term antiretroviral therapy in people with HIV. General study points: Clones that had undergone expansion before ART prevailed in the repertoire throughout all time points. Post-ART, diversity grew, though it stayed under transplant donor control levels.

V lost 7 bases, J lost 8 bases, and 12 bases lay in between. The CDR3 is 13 residues long. CDR1 is LGHNA, CDR2 YNFKEQ, per germline. In the United States, treatment was given to all participants with HIV. The run of the v3.0 immunoSEQ assay was at survey level. Repertoires were generated with immunoSEQ multiplex PCR, while TCRdb's copy carries only in-frame clones and drops some. The top ten hold around 8% of the sample, which has thousands of clones, approximately 74% seen once. The clonotype comes from a man in his late teens or twenties with HIV. The sample consisted of unsorted PBMCs, taken 0.1 years before starting antiretroviral therapy. The J gene is TRBJ1-6, the V gene TRBV4-2, with D possibly TRBD1 on 6 matching bases. CDR3 DNA sequence: TGTGCCAGCAAGGAGGGGGGTGATTCACCCCTCCACTTT. This codes for CASKEGGDSPLHF.